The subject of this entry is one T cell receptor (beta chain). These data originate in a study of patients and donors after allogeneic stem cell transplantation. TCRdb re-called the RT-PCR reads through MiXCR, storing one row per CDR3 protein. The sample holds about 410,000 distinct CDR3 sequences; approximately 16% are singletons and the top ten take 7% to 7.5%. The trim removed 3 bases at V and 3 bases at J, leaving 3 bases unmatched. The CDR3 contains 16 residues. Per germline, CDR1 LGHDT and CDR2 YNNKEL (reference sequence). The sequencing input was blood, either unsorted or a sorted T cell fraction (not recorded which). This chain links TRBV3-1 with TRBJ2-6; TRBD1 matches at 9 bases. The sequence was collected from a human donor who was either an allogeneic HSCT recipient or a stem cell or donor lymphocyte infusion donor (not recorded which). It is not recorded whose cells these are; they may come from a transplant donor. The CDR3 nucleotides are TGTGCCAGCAGCCAGGGACAGGGCTTTGGGGCCAACGTCCTGACTTTC. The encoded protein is CASSQGQGFGANVLTF. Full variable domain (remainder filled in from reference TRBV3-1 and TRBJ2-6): DTAVSQTPKYLVTQMGNDKSIKCEQNLGHDTMYWYKQDSKKFLKIMFSYNNKELIINETVPNRFSPKSPDKAHLNLHINSLELGDSAVYFCASSQGQGFGANVLTFGAGSRLTVL.